One and the same sample provided the 8 T cell receptor beta chains below, sequenced in a study of T cells in localized non-small cell lung cancer. Only in-frame clones appear in the TCRdb table, and some are missing; sequencing was by immunoSEQ multiplex PCR. Among 3,000 to 4,000 clones listed, about 29% were seen once. Source: lung tumor tissue, taken before any cancer treatment. The receptors here all came from a woman between 35 and 75 years old with stage I squamous cell lung carcinoma.

This clone was seen more than once but under ten times. Written as DNA, the CDR3 is TGTGCCATCAGTGAGGCGGACAGGGGTGAAAAACTGTTTTTT. Protein: CAISEADRGEKLFF. V and J are TRBV10-3 and TRBJ1-4; 9 bases agree with TRBD1. Trimming took 2 bases from V and 7 from J; bases not matched to a gene: 2. CDR1 is ENHRY, CDR2 SYGVKD, per germline. The CDR3 is 14 residues long.

This clone was detected a few times. V usage is TRBV18 and J usage is TRBJ1-1; D remains unclear. Trimming took 0 bases from V and 0 from J, leaving 8 bases between them. Germline V lookup: CDR1 KGHSH, CDR2 LQKENI. The CDR3 totals 15 residues. CDR3 DNA: TGTGCCAGCTCACCACCGGCCTCACTGAACACTGAAGCTTTCTTT. The encoded protein is CASSPPASLNTEAFF.

The table lists this clone with a few counts. The V and J genes are TRBV11-3 and TRBJ1-3, with D unclear. This CDR3 comprises 14 residues. V was clipped by 4 bases and J by 3 bases, with 10 bases between them. Germline V gene lookup returns CDR1 SGHNT and CDR2 YENEEA. CDR3 sequence: CASSSRTVGNTIYF. The CDR3 nucleotides read TGTGCCAGCAGCTCTAGAACGGTTGGAAACACCATATATTTT. Full variable domain (missing parts from reference TRBV11-3 and TRBJ1-3): EAGVVQSPRYKIIEKKQPVAFWCNPISGHNTLYWYLQNLGQGPELLIRYENEEAVDDSQLPKDRFSAERLKGVDSTLKIQPAELGDSAVYLCASSSRTVGNTIYFGEGSWLTVV.

A few counts support this clone. The CDR3 DNA sequence: TGTGCCTGGATGGCCGGGTCTTGGGGGTCACCCCTCCACTTT. Translated, it gives CAWMAGSWGSPLHF. The V gene is TRBV30, the J gene TRBJ1-6, with a weak D call TRBD1 (5 bases). Germline-derived CDR1 and CDR2 are GTSNPN and SVGIG (reference sequence). V lost 4 bases, J lost 10 bases, and 17 bases lay in between. This CDR3 has 14 amino acids.

This clone turned up a few times. This chain connects TRBV6-7 to TRBJ2-4; 13 bases line up with TRBD2. TRBV6-7 belongs to the ORF category, with a function that is uncertain. This CDR3 is built from 18 residues. V trimming: 5 bases; J trimming: 0 bases; junction bases outside the gene matches: 7. CDR3: CASSPTSGGFGAKNIQYF. DNA of the CDR3: TGTGCCAGCAGTCCGACTAGCGGGGGGTTTGGAGCCAAAAACATTCAGTACTTC.

The chain combines TRBV12-5 with TRBJ2-2; 7 bases align to TRBD2. J gave up 5 bases and V 7 bases, and 10 bases lay outside the gene matches. The CDR3 totals 15 residues. Germline V gives CDR1 LGHNT, CDR2 FRNRAP. The chain's CDR3 is CASAFSSGRTGELFF. In DNA form, the CDR3 reads TGTGCTAGTGCCTTCTCTAGCGGCCGGACCGGGGAGCTGTTTTTT.

This chain uses TRBV6-8 with TRBJ1-6; tentative D call: TRBD1 (5 bases). The length of the CDR3 is 14 residues. CDR1 is MNHGY, CDR2 SAAAGT, per germline. Between the trimmed V and J ends, which lost 5 bases and 9 bases, there was a span of 14 bases. Here the CDR3 reads CASSDRGDGSPLHF. The CDR3 nucleotides are TGTGCCAGCAGTGACCGTGGGGACGGTTCACCCCTCCACTTT.

This chain connects TRBV6-8 to TRBJ1-6; 9 nucleotides match TRBD1. This CDR3 is built from 18 residues. Trimming at V came to 2 bases and at J to 0 bases, leaving 5 bases not matched to a gene. Germline V gene data show CDR1 as MNHGY and CDR2 as SAAAGT. In DNA form, the CDR3 reads TGTGCCAGCAGTTACCCTGACAGGGGGAGCTCCTATAATTCACCCCTCCACTTT. Its translation is CASSYPDRGSSYNSPLHF.